This TCR beta chain originates from a study of cytomegalovirus exposure and HLA in healthy donors. Trimming stripped 3 bases from V and 4 bases from J, with 9 bases between. The CDR3 runs to 14 residues. Germline-derived CDR1 and CDR2 are SNHLY and FYNNEI. The PCR had 60 Vbeta and 13 Jbeta primers. Sequenced by immunoSEQ multiplex PCR; TCRdb stores in-frame clones only, minus some. This table has approximately 87,000 clones, approximately 84% appearing once. This clonotype originated in a woman aged 18-29 years in good health and CMV-seropositive. The chain couples TRBV2 to TRBJ2-2, with TRBD2 as a possible D gene (5 bases). What was sequenced was PBMCs. CDR3 coding DNA: TGTGCCAGCAGTGACTTAGGGAGCACCGGGGAGCTGTTTTTT. The encoded protein is CASSDLGSTGELFF.